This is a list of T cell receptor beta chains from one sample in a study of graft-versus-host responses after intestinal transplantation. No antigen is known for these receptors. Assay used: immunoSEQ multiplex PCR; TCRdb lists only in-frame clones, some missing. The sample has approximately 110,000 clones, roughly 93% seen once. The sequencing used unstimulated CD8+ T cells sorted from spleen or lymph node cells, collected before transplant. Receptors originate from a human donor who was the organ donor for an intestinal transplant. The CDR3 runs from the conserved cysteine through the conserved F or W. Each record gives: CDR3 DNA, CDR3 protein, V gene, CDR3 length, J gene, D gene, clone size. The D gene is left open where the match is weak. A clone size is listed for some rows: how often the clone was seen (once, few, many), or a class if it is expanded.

DNA: TGTGCCAGCAGTTTATCGTTGTACAGCGTGAACACTGAAGCTTTCTTT
CDR3: CASSLSLYSVNTEAFF
V: TRBV27
length: 16
J: TRBJ1-1
D: -
size: -

DNA: TGTGCCAGCAGCGAAGACGGGGACAATGAGCAGTTCTTC
CDR3: CASSEDGDNEQFF
V: TRBV9
length: 13
J: TRBJ2-1
D: -
size: -

DNA: TGTGCCAGTAGCGACCTCCACGGGGAGCTGTTTTTT
CDR3: CASSDLHGELFF
V: TRBV19
length: 12
J: TRBJ2-2
D: -
size: -

DNA: TGTGCCAGCAGCCGCTGGGACAGCTACGAGCAGTACTTC
CDR3: CASSRWDSYEQYF
V: TRBV7-6
length: 13
J: TRBJ2-7
D: TRBD1
size: -

DNA: TGTGCCAGCAGAGGAGGCAGGATAACCTACAATGAGCAGTTCTTC
CDR3: CASRGGRITYNEQFF
V: TRBV28
length: 15
J: TRBJ2-1
D: -
size: -

DNA: TGTGCCAGTAGTACCTCTAGCGGGAGCGACAACGAGCAGTACTTC
CDR3: CASSTSSGSDNEQYF
V: TRBV19
length: 15
J: TRBJ2-7
D: TRBD2
size: -

DNA: TGTGCCTGGAGTGGGGCTCAAAATATCACAGATACGCAGTATTTT
CDR3: CAWSGAQNITDTQYF
V: TRBV30
length: 15
J: TRBJ2-3
D: -
size: -

DNA: TGTGCCACCAGCAGAGATCTAGCGGGAGGGCCGCCTGGGTCCCAGTACTTC
CDR3: CATSRDLAGGPPGSQYF
V: TRBV15
length: 17
J: TRBJ2-5
D: TRBD2
size: -

DNA: TGCGCCAGCAGTGATGACGGGAGCACAGATACGCAGTATTTT
CDR3: CASSDDGSTDTQYF
V: TRBV10-1
length: 14
J: TRBJ2-3
D: -
size: -

DNA: TGTGCCAGCAGCGAGACAGGGTTCAAACTGTTTTTT
CDR3: CASSETGFKLFF
V: TRBV27
length: 12
J: TRBJ1-4
D: TRBD1
size: few

DNA: TGCAGCGTGGGACGACTCCCTTCGACAGGGGGTTATGGCTACACCTTC
CDR3: CSVGRLPSTGGYGYTF
V: TRBV29-1
length: 16
J: TRBJ1-2
D: TRBD1
size: -

DNA: TGTGCCAGCAGCTTATGGTGGGAGAGTATCAATGAGCAGTTCTTC
CDR3: CASSLWWESINEQFF
V: TRBV7-2
length: 15
J: TRBJ2-1
D: -
size: -

DNA: TGTGCCAGCAATCAACTAGCGGGAGTAATTACTTACAATGAGCAGTTCTTC
CDR3: CASNQLAGVITYNEQFF
V: TRBV2
length: 17
J: TRBJ2-1
D: TRBD2
size: -

DNA: TGTGCCAGCAGTTACTTCCCCCCGGTCAGAGATACGCAGTATTTT
CDR3: CASSYFPPVRDTQYF
V: TRBV6-5
length: 15
J: TRBJ2-3
D: -
size: -

DNA: TGCAGCGTTGAATGGAGCTCCTACAATGAGCAGTTCTTC
CDR3: CSVEWSSYNEQFF
V: TRBV29-1
length: 13
J: TRBJ2-1
D: -
size: -

DNA: TGTGCCAGCATTCTAGGGGATGAAGCTTTCTTT
CDR3: CASILGDEAFF
V: TRBV5-4
length: 11
J: TRBJ1-1
D: -
size: -

DNA: TGCGCCAGCAGCCCTAGCGGAAGCTCCTACGAGCAGTACTTC
CDR3: CASSPSGSSYEQYF
V: TRBV4-1
length: 14
J: TRBJ2-7
D: TRBD2
size: -

DNA: TGTGCCAGCAGCTTGCGAGTTAGCTCCTACAATGAGCAGTTCTTC
CDR3: CASSLRVSSYNEQFF
V: TRBV5-4
length: 15
J: TRBJ2-1
D: -
size: once

DNA: TGCGCCAGCAGCTTGTTACAAGGGGCCGTAGATACGCAGTATTTT
CDR3: CASSLLQGAVDTQYF
V: TRBV5-1
length: 15
J: TRBJ2-3
D: -
size: once

DNA: TGTGCCTGGAGTCTCATCCGGGGGACTGAAGCTTTCTTT
CDR3: CAWSLIRGTEAFF
V: TRBV30
length: 13
J: TRBJ1-1
D: -
size: -

DNA: TGTGCCAGCTCACCACCCGTCGGCCCGTTTAACTATGGCTACACCTTC
CDR3: CASSPPVGPFNYGYTF
V: TRBV18
length: 16
J: TRBJ1-2
D: -
size: -

DNA: TGTGCCAGCAGCGGGACTAGTTACAATGAGCAGTTCTTC
CDR3: CASSGTSYNEQFF
V: TRBV5-4
length: 13
J: TRBJ2-1
D: TRBD2
size: -

DNA: TGTGCCAGCAGACGAGACAGGCCTTCGTCCGGGGAGCTGTTTTTT
CDR3: CASRRDRPSSGELFF
V: TRBV7-9
length: 15
J: TRBJ2-2
D: -
size: -

DNA: TGTGCCAGCAGCCCCGCCGGGGCTGACGAGACCCAGTACTTC
CDR3: CASSPAGADETQYF
V: TRBV11-2
length: 14
J: TRBJ2-5
D: -
size: -

DNA: TGTGCCAGCAGATCGTCAGCGGGCAAGACTTTCAATGAGCAGTTCTTC
CDR3: CASRSSAGKTFNEQFF
V: TRBV5-8
length: 16
J: TRBJ2-1
D: -
size: -

DNA: TGTGCCAGTAGTTCCGGACTAGACTACTACGAGCAGTACTTC
CDR3: CASSSGLDYYEQYF
V: TRBV19
length: 14
J: TRBJ2-7
D: TRBD2
size: -

DNA: TGTGCCAGTAGTATTCGACAGGGTATCACCGGGGAGCTGTTTTTT
CDR3: CASSIRQGITGELFF
V: TRBV19
length: 15
J: TRBJ2-2
D: TRBD1
size: -

DNA: TGCGCCAGCAGCTCCGGGTGGGAAAACACTGAAGCTTTCTTT
CDR3: CASSSGWENTEAFF
V: TRBV5-1
length: 14
J: TRBJ1-1
D: -
size: -

DNA: TGCGCCAGCAGCTACAATGAGCAGTTCTTC
CDR3: CASSYNEQFF
V: TRBV4-1
length: 10
J: TRBJ2-1
D: -
size: -

DNA: TGTGCCAGCAGCCAAGAGACAGGGGCCAACTCTGGAAACACCATATATTTT
CDR3: CASSQETGANSGNTIYF
V: TRBV7-8
length: 17
J: TRBJ1-3
D: TRBD1
size: -

DNA: TGTGCCAGCAGCCCTAGCGGGAGGCTGTCAGATACGCAGTATTTT
CDR3: CASSPSGRLSDTQYF
V: TRBV9
length: 15
J: TRBJ2-3
D: TRBD2
size: -

DNA: TGTGCCAGCAGCTTAGGGTGGGCTAGCGTTAACACCGGGGAGCTGTTTTTT
CDR3: CASSLGWASVNTGELFF
V: TRBV11-2
length: 17
J: TRBJ2-2
D: -
size: -

DNA: TGTGCCACCCAGTTCCGGACAGAACCTTACGAGCAGTACTTC
CDR3: CATQFRTEPYEQYF
V: TRBV10-3
length: 14
J: TRBJ2-7
D: -
size: -

DNA: TGTGCCAGCAGAACCCCACAGGGTTCGGAAGGCTACACCTTC
CDR3: CASRTPQGSEGYTF
V: TRBV6-1
length: 14
J: TRBJ1-2
D: -
size: -

DNA: TGTGCCAGCAGCGTAGCGGGAGGGAACACCGGGGAGCTGTTTTTT
CDR3: CASSVAGGNTGELFF
V: TRBV9
length: 15
J: TRBJ2-2
D: TRBD2
size: -

DNA: TGTGCCAGCAGTTTATCGCAGGGGGGTCTCTCCTACAATGAGCAGTTCTTC
CDR3: CASSLSQGGLSYNEQFF
V: TRBV27
length: 17
J: TRBJ2-1
D: -
size: -

DNA: TGTGCCAGCAATCGACACTTCGGCACCGGGGAGCTGTTTTTT
CDR3: CASNRHFGTGELFF
V: TRBV27
length: 14
J: TRBJ2-2
D: -
size: once

DNA: TGTGCCAGCAGCGTACAGGGAGGAGATGAGCAGTTCTTC
CDR3: CASSVQGGDEQFF
V: TRBV5-4
length: 13
J: TRBJ2-1
D: -
size: -

DNA: TGTGCCAGTAGTATAGCGCGGTTAACCTACAATGAGCAGTTCTTC
CDR3: CASSIARLTYNEQFF
V: TRBV19
length: 15
J: TRBJ2-1
D: -
size: -

DNA: TGTGCCAGCAGCTCCGGGACAGGGAGAGAGACCCAGTACTTC
CDR3: CASSSGTGRETQYF
V: TRBV7-9
length: 14
J: TRBJ2-5
D: TRBD1
size: -

DNA: TGTGCCAGCAGTTATCAGGGGGAACATTCTCCCAATGAGCAGTTCTTC
CDR3: CASSYQGEHSPNEQFF
V: TRBV6-5
length: 16
J: TRBJ2-1
D: TRBD1
size: -

DNA: TGTGCCATCAGTGATTCCAGGGTCGAGCAGTACTTC
CDR3: CAISDSRVEQYF
V: TRBV10-3
length: 12
J: TRBJ2-7
D: -
size: -

DNA: TGTGCCAGCAGCCCCTTCCGGGGTAGGGCGCAGTATTTT
CDR3: CASSPFRGRAQYF
V: TRBV7-3
length: 13
J: TRBJ2-3
D: -
size: -

DNA: TGCGCCAGCAGCCCCAAGGGACAGCCCTCCTACGAGCAGTACTTC
CDR3: CASSPKGQPSYEQYF
V: TRBV5-1
length: 15
J: TRBJ2-7
D: TRBD1
size: -

DNA: TGCGCCAGCAGCCCCCGCGGGGGTACTAGCTCCTACAATGAGCAGTTCTTC
CDR3: CASSPRGGTSSYNEQFF
V: TRBV4-1
length: 17
J: TRBJ2-1
D: TRBD2
size: -

DNA: TGTGCCAGCAGACCCCGACGGGGTTGGGCGCAGTATTTT
CDR3: CASRPRRGWAQYF
V: TRBV6-6
length: 13
J: TRBJ2-3
D: -
size: -

DNA: TGCGCCAGCAGCCACAAATCAGGGGCCTACGAGCAGTACTTC
CDR3: CASSHKSGAYEQYF
V: TRBV23-1
length: 14
J: TRBJ2-7
D: -
size: -

DNA: TGCAGTGCCGCCCTAGGAACAGGGCAGGACTTC
CDR3: CSAALGTGQDF
V: TRBV20-1
length: 11
J: TRBJ2-5
D: -
size: -

DNA: TGTGCCACCTCGGGAGGGTACCAAGAGACCCAGTACTTC
CDR3: CATSGGYQETQYF
V: TRBV19
length: 13
J: TRBJ2-5
D: TRBD2
size: -

DNA: TGTGCCTGGAGTGGGGGACGGCCGGAGCAGTTCTTC
CDR3: CAWSGGRPEQFF
V: TRBV30
length: 12
J: TRBJ2-1
D: -
size: -

DNA: TGCGCCAGCAGCTTGGAAGCCGGGAGCTCCTACAATGAGCAGTTCTTC
CDR3: CASSLEAGSSYNEQFF
V: TRBV5-1
length: 16
J: TRBJ2-1
D: -
size: -

DNA: TGTGCCAGCAGCCCCGACCTATACGAGCAGTACTTC
CDR3: CASSPDLYEQYF
V: TRBV6-5
length: 12
J: TRBJ2-7
D: -
size: -

DNA: TGCGCCAGCAGCCAAGTGGCCGCTAGCGCGGACAATGAGCAGTTCTTC
CDR3: CASSQVAASADNEQFF
V: TRBV4-1
length: 16
J: TRBJ2-1
D: -
size: -

DNA: TGTGCCAGCAGTGAATGGGGAACAGATACGCAGTATTTT
CDR3: CASSEWGTDTQYF
V: TRBV2
length: 13
J: TRBJ2-3
D: -
size: -

DNA: TGTGCCAGTAGTATCCTCCTCGGCCTCTCCTACGAGCAGTACTTC
CDR3: CASSILLGLSYEQYF
V: TRBV19
length: 15
J: TRBJ2-7
D: -
size: few

DNA: TGTGCCTGGAACGGCCCGACGGGGTCTGAAGCTTTCTTT
CDR3: CAWNGPTGSEAFF
V: TRBV30
length: 13
J: TRBJ1-1
D: -
size: -

DNA: TGTGCCAGCAGCCAATGGGCAGGAGTTTCCTACAATGAGCAGTTCTTC
CDR3: CASSQWAGVSYNEQFF
V: TRBV7-2
length: 16
J: TRBJ2-1
D: -
size: -

DNA: TGTGCCAGCAGTCGAAGTGGCTCTGAAGCTTTCTTT
CDR3: CASSRSGSEAFF
V: TRBV27
length: 12
J: TRBJ1-1
D: -
size: -

DNA: TGCGCCAGCAGCTTGGGACAGGGAAATGAGCAGTTCTTC
CDR3: CASSLGQGNEQFF
V: TRBV5-1
length: 13
J: TRBJ2-1
D: TRBD1
size: -